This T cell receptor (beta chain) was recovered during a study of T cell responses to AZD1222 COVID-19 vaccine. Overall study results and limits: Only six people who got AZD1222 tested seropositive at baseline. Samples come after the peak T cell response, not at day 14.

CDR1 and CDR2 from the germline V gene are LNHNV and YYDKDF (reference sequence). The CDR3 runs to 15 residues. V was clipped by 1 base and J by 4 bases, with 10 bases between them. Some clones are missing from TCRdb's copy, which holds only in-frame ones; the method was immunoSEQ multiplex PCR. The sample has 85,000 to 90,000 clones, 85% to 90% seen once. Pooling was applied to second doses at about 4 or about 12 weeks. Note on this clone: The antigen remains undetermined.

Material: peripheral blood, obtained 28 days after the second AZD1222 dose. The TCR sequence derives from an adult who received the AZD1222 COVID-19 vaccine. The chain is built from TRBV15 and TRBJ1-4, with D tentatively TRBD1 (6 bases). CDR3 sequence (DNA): TGTGCCACCAGCAGAGGAGGACAGCTTAATGAAAAACTGTTTTTT. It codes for CATSRGGQLNEKLFF. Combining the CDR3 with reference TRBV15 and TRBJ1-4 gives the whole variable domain DAMVIQNPRYQVTQFGKPVTLSCSQTLNHNVMYWYQQKSSQAPKLLFHYYDKDFNNEADTPDNFQSRRPNTSFCFLDIRSPGLGDTAMYLCATSRGGQLNEKLFFGSGTQLSVL.